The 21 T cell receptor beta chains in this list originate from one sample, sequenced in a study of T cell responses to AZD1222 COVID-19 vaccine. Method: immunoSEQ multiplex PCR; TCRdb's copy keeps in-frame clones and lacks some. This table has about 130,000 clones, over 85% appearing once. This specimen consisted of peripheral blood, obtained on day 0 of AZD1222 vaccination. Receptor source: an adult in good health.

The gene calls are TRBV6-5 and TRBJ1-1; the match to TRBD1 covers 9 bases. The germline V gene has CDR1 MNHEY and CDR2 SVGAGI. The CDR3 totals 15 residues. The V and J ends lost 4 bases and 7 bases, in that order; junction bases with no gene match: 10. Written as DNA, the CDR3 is TGTGCCAGCAGTTTAGGGACAGGGTTACAAGGTGAAGCTTTCTTT. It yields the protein CASSLGTGLQGEAFF.

The CDR3 bases are TGTGCCAGTAATTGGGGTGCAACTAATGAAAAACTGTTTTTT. Residues: CASNWGATNEKLFF. The V call is TRBV19, the J call TRBJ1-4; D is uncertain. This CDR3 is built from 14 residues. The V end lost 7 bases, the J end lost 0 bases, and 9 bases lay between the germline ends. Germline loops: CDR1 LNHDA, CDR2 SQIVND (reference sequence).

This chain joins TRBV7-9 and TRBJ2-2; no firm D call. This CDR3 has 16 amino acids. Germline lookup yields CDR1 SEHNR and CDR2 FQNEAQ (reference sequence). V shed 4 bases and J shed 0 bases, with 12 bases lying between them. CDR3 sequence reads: CASSSGVNSNTGELFF. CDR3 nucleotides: TGTGCCAGCAGCTCTGGGGTGAACTCGAACACCGGGGAGCTGTTTTTT.

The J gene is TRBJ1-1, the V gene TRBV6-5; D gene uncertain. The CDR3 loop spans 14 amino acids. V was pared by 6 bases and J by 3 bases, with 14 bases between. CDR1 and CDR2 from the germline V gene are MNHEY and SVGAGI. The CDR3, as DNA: TGTGCCAGCAGGACCAGGACTGAACACACTGAAGCTTTCTTT. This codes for CASRTRTEHTEAFF.

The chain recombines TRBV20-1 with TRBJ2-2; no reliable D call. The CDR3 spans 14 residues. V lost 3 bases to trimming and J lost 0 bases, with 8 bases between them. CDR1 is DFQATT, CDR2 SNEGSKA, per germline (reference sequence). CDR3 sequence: CSASKDPNTGELFF. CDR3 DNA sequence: TGCAGTGCTAGTAAAGATCCGAACACCGGGGAGCTGTTTTTT.

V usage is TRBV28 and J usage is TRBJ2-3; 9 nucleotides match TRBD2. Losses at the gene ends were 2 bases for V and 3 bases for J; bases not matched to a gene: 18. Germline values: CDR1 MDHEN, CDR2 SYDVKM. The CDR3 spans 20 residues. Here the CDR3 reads CASSLPNAPSGRLVTDTQYF. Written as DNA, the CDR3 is TGTGCCAGCAGTTTACCCAATGCCCCCAGCGGGAGGCTCGTTACAGATACGCAGTATTTT.

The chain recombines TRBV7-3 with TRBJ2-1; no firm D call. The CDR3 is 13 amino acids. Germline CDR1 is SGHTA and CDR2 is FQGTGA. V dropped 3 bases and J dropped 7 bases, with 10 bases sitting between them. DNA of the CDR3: TGTGCCAGCAGCTTCGGCCGCGAAAATGAGCAGTTCTTC. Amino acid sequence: CASSFGRENEQFF.

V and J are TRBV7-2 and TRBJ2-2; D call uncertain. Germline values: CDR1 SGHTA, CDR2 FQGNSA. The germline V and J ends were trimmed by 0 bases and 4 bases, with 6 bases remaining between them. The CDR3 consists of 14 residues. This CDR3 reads CASSLAPSTGELFF. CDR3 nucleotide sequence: TGTGCCAGCAGCTTAGCGCCGAGCACCGGGGAGCTGTTTTTT.

The CDR3 DNA sequence: TGTGCCAGCAGTTGGAAGCCCTCCAGGGGAGATCAGCCCCAGCATTTT. Encoded protein: CASSWKPSRGDQPQHF. The chain employs TRBV6-6 and TRBJ1-5, with D maybe TRBD1 (6 bases). Germline CDR1 is MNHNY and CDR2 is SVGAGI (reference sequence). Trimming removed 4 bases from V and 5 bases from J, with 18 bases in between. The CDR3 is 16 amino acids.

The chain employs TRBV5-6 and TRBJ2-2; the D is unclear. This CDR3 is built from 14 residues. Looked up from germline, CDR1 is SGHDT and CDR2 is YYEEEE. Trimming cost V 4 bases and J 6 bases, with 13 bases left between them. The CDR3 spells CASSGVGWAGELFF. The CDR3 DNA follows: TGTGCCAGCAGCGGGGTTGGTTGGGCCGGGGAGCTGTTTTTT.

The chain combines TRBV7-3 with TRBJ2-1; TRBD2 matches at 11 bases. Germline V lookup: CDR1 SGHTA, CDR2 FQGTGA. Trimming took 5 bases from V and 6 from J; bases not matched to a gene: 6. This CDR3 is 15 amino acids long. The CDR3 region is CASSELTSGSNEQFF. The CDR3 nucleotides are TGTGCCAGCAGCGAACTAACTAGCGGGAGCAATGAGCAGTTCTTC.

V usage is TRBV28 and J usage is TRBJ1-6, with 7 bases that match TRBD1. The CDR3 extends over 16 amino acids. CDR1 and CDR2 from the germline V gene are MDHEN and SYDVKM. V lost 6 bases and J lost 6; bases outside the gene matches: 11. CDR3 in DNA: TGTGCCAGCAGACAGACAGGGCGAGGACTTAATTCACCCCTCCACTTT. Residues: CASRQTGRGLNSPLHF.

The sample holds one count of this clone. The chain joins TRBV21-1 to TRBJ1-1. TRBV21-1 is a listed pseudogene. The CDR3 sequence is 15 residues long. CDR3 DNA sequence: TGTGCCAGCGGCTCGGGACCCCCACCCGGACCTGAAGCTTTCTTT. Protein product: CASGSGPPPGPEAFF.

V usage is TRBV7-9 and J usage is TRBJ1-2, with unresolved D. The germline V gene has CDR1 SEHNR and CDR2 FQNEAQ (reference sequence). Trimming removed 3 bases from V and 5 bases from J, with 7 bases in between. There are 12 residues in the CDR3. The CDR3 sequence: CASSFDVYGYTF. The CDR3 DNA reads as TGTGCCAGCAGCTTTGATGTTTATGGCTACACCTTC.

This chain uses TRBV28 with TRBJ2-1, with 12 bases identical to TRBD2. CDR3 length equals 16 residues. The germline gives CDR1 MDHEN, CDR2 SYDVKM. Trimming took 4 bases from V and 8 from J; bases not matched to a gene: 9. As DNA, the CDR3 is TGTGCCAGCAGTTCGTCTGGACTAGCGGGATTATATGAGCAGTTCTTC. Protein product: CASSSSGLAGLYEQFF.

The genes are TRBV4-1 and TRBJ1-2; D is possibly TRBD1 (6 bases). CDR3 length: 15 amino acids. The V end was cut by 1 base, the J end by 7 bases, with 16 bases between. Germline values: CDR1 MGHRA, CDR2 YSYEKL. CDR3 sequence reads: CASSQAKGDLVGYTF. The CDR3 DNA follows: TGCGCCAGCAGCCAAGCCAAGGGGGATTTGGTTGGCTACACCTTC.

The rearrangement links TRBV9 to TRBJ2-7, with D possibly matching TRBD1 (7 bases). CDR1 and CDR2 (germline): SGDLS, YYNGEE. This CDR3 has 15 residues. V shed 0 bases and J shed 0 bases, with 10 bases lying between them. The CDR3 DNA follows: TGTGCCAGCAGCGTAGCAGGGGGGAGCTCCTACGAGCAGTACTTC. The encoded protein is CASSVAGGSSYEQYF.

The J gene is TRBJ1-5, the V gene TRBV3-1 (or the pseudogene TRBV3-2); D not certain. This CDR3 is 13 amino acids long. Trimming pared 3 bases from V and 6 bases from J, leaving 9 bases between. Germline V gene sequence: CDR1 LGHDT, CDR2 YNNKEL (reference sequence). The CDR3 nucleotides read TGTGCCAGCAGCCAGGGTTTAAGTCAGCCCCAGCATTTT. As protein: CASSQGLSQPQHF.

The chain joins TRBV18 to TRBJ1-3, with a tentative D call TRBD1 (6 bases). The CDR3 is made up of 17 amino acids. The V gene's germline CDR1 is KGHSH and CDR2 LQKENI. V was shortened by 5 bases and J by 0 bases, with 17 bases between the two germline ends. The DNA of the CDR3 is TGTGCCAGCTCATCCGGCCCGGGGGCCAACTCTGGAAACACCATATATTTT. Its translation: CASSSGPGANSGNTIYF.

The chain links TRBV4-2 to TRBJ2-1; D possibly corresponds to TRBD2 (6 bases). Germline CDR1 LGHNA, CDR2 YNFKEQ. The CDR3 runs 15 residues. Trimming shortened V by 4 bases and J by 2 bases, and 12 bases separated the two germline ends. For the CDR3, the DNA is TGTGCCAGCAGCCGCGGGACCCTCCCCTACAATGAGCAGTTCTTC. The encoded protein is CASSRGTLPYNEQFF.

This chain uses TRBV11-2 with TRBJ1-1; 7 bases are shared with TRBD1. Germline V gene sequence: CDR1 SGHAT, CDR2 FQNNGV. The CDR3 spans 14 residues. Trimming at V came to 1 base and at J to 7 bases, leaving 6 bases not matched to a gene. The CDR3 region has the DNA TGTGCCAGCAGCTTAGGCAGCAGGGGGTTTGAAGCTTTCTTT. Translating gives CASSLGSRGFEAFF.